The present T cell receptor (beta chain) was sequenced within a study of OX40 agonist ivuxolimab in advanced cancers. About the full investigation: Ivuxolimab, which targeted the costimulatory receptor OX40 (CD134), was an agonistic, fully human IgG2 monoclonal antibody. Intravenous ivuxolimab was administered to patients every 2 weeks at six dose levels: 0.01, 0.1, 0.3, 1.5, 3 and 10 mg/kg. Among the approximately 54 dose-escalation patients, around 19 had hepatocellular carcinoma, 15 melanoma, 9 renal cell carcinoma and 9 head and neck cancer. In the dose-escalation cohort, roughly 80% of patients were male, and the mean age was roughly 60 years, with a range of roughly 20 to 79. Patients were allowed to have had prior anti-PD-1, anti-PD-L1 or anti-CTLA-4 therapy, and around 41% of the dose-escalation patients had previously received checkpoint inhibitors. Partial responses occurred in three dose-escalation patients, of whom one had hepatocellular carcinoma and two had cutaneous melanoma. Peripheral TCRbeta sequencing was intended to test whether TCR sequence diversity was altered and clonal T-cell expansion was caused by ivuxolimab. The paper describes the monotherapy dose-escalation part (N = 52 patients) of the phase I trial of ivuxolimab.

Patients with autoimmune disease history or receiving systemic immunosuppression were excluded from the trial. Peripheral blood for TCR sequencing was drawn from every dose cohort at baseline, at cycle 4 day 1 and at cycle 7 day 1. Samples came from an open-label, multicenter, first-in-human phase I dose-escalation trial of ivuxolimab. The trial enrolled adults with locally advanced or metastatic head and neck squamous cell, hepatocellular, melanoma or renal cell carcinoma. CD4+ and CD8+ T cells were sorted separately from peripheral blood before TCR sequencing. This clone was seen only a few times. Its antigen is unknown. No much larger clone is present one base from it, and per-base qualities are unavailable. To sequence the TCRbeta CDR3 region, genomic DNA was isolated from the sorted cells. The immunoSEQ Assay was used to sequence the TCRbeta CDR3 regions. What TCRdb holds here is the immuneACCESS table cut down to in-frame rearrangements. Part of the clones is not present; checked against another copy, under half of the missing clones reflect an unresolved V gene, and the others are unexplained. The sample table shows around 80,000 clones, and around 84% are seen once. The ten largest clones capture about 7% of the sample.

Overall results and qualifications from the work: The antigen specificity of the peripheral T cells that underwent clonal expansion was not determined. Low levels of normalized T-cell clonal expansion were also seen in some nonresponding patients. Partial responders in the 0.1-3.0 mg/kg groups had among the lowest normalized peripheral clonal expansion, especially among CD8+ T cells. Clonal expansion of both CD4+ and CD8+ blood T cells was observed from baseline to week 6 at doses 0.1 to 3.0 mg/kg. After ivuxolimab, CD8+ T cells had more expanded clones than CD4+ T cells on average.

Looking up the germline V gene (reference sequence) yields CDR1 SEHNR and CDR2 FQNEAQ. The CDR3 goes from the cysteine to the phenylalanine over 15 residues. The sequence is cut down to CDR3 DNA, 45 bases in frame from base 1. Trimming removed 5 bases from V and 5 bases from J; the gene matches leave 8 bases unexplained. This chain is built from TRBV7-9 and TRBJ2-7; TRBD1 matches 11 bases in the middle. The starting material was CD4+ or CD8+ T cells sorted from blood, obtained in a trial of the OX40 agonist ivuxolimab. The sequence was obtained from an adult with an advanced solid tumor such as melanoma, head and neck, liver or kidney cancer. This receptor carries the CDR3 CASSPPGTGGNEQYF. The DNA sequence reads TGTGCCAGCAGCCCACCCGGGACAGGGGGGAACGAGCAGTACTTC. Joined to the reference TRBV7-9 and TRBJ2-7 proteins, this CDR3 gives the full variable domain: DTGVSQNPRHKITKRGQNVTFRCDPISEHNRLYWYRQTLGQGPEFLTYFQNEAQLEKSRLLSDRFSAERPKGSFSTLEIQRTEQGDSAMYLCASSPPGTGGNEQYFGPGTRLTVT.